The T cell receptor (beta chain) under discussion was sequenced for a study of OX40 agonist ivuxolimab in advanced cancers. Study context: With ivuxolimab, an agonistic anti-OX40 (CD134) antibody, patients were treated. Partial responses occurred in three patients (one hepatocellular carcinoma, two cutaneous melanoma).

The germline V gene has CDR1 MDHEN and CDR2 SYDVKM. The CDR3 has 15 amino acids. With 3 bases removed from V and 2 bases from J, the gap between germline ends came to 11 bases. About this clone: Its antigen is not identified.

General study findings and limits: Partial responders treated at 0.1-3.0 mg/kg exhibited clonal expansion among the lowest measured. CD4+ and CD8+ blood T cells expanded clonally by week 6 at 0.1 to 3.0 mg/kg.

Method: immunoSEQ multiplex PCR; TCRdb's copy keeps in-frame clones and lacks some. The repertoire holds about 73,000 clones, with more than 80% as singletons. The rearrangement uses TRBV28 and TRBJ1-5; tentatively, D is TRBD1 (6 bases). The source material was CD4+ or CD8+ T cells sorted from blood, sampled in a trial of the OX40 agonist ivuxolimab. The sequence derives from an adult with an advanced solid tumor such as melanoma, head and neck, liver or kidney cancer. The CDR3 here is CASSFGGHGNQPQHF. The CDR3 DNA sequence: TGTGCCAGCAGTTTTGGGGGGCATGGCAATCAGCCCCAGCATTTT.